This T cell receptor beta chain originates from a study of T cells after yellow fever vaccination. Study observations and caveats: Repertoires obtained by FACS sorting could include abundant clonotypes that entered as contaminants from the bulk population.

Trimming removed 2 bases from V and 0 bases from J; junction bases left unmatched: 9. Per germline, CDR1 SGHVS and CDR2 FNYEAQ. The CDR3 is 18 amino acids. MiXCR was run by TCRdb on the 5' RACE reads, yielding one entry per CDR3 protein. The repertoire includes more than 300,000 distinct CDR3 sequences, 6.5% to 8.5% of them detected once, and 18% sits in the top ten. This clonotype occurred a few times. Antigen: not known. The clonotype was recovered from a man between 18 and 29 years old who received the YFV17D yellow fever vaccine. The sequences come from PBMCs, collected more than 40 days after the first yellow fever vaccination. The chain is built from TRBV7-6 and TRBJ2-3, with 9 bases fitting TRBD2. This CDR3 reads CASSLYSGRIISTDTQYF. The CDR3 DNA is TGTGCCAGCAGCTTATATAGCGGGAGAATCATTAGCACAGATACGCAGTATTTT.